This is a list of T cell receptor beta chains from one sample in a study of type 1 and type 2 diabetes patients. TCRdb passed the multiplex PCR reads through MiXCR, listing each CDR3 protein once. Counted here are 270,000 or so distinct CDR3 sequences, roughly 44% occurring once; the ten biggest clones make up roughly an eighth. Source material: peripheral blood mononuclear cells (PBMCs). All receptors come from a man aged 18 to 30 with type 2 diabetes. CDR3s include the opening cysteine and the closing phenylalanine or tryptophan. A D gene is named only where the DNA matches it firmly. Not every row has a clone size; where given, it reads once, few, many or a size class.

CDR3 DNA,CDR3 protein,J gene,D gene,clone size,V gene
TGTGCCAGCAGTTTAGTTGTACAGGGAGTGTGGGAGCAGTACTTC,CASSLVVQGVWEQYF,TRBJ2-7,NA,NA,TRBV12-3/TRBV12-4
TGTGCCACCAGCACCGTAGGGGGCGAGCAGTACTTC,CATSTVGGEQYF,TRBJ2-7,NA,many,TRBV15
TGTGCCAGCAGCTTAAGTTATGGGGGGGAAAATGAAAAACTGTTTTTT,CASSLSYGGENEKLFF,TRBJ1-4,NA,NA,TRBV7-2
TGTGCCAGCAGCTCCAGGGACTGGAGCTCCTACGAGCAGTACTTC,CASSSRDWSSYEQYF,TRBJ2-7,NA,NA,TRBV6-6
TGTGCCAGCAGTGAAGAGCCGGGACTCTCCTACGAGCAGTACTTC,CASSEEPGLSYEQYF,TRBJ2-7,NA,NA,TRBV2
TGTGCCTGTTCCGGGACAGGGAGCTCCTACGAGCAGTACTTC,CACSGTGSSYEQYF,TRBJ2-7,TRBD1,NA,TRBV12-3/TRBV12-4
TGTGCCAGCAGCCGATCGACTAGCCCGATCACAGATACGCAGTATTTT,CASSRSTSPITDTQYF,TRBJ2-3,TRBD2,few,TRBV7-8
TGTGCCAGCAGCTTTCTTCGCGGCAGCTTGTTTTCGGAAGCTTTCTTT,CASSFLRGSLFSEAFF,TRBJ1-1,NA,NA,TRBV11-2
TGTGCCAGCAGCGGAAGCCGGGACAGGGGCACTGAAGCTTTCTTT,CASSGSRDRGTEAFF,TRBJ1-1,TRBD1,NA,TRBV7-9
TGTGCCTGGATTCGATCGGACCCTGGGGACACTGAAGCTTTCTTT,CAWIRSDPGDTEAFF,TRBJ1-1,NA,NA,TRBV30
TGCAGTGCAGAACACGCGAGCTCCTACGAGCAGTACTTC,CSAEHASSYEQYF,TRBJ2-7,NA,NA,TRBV20-1
TGCAGTGCTAGAGAGACATATTCGAGCAATCAGCCCCAGCATTTT,CSARETYSSNQPQHF,TRBJ1-5,NA,few,TRBV20-1